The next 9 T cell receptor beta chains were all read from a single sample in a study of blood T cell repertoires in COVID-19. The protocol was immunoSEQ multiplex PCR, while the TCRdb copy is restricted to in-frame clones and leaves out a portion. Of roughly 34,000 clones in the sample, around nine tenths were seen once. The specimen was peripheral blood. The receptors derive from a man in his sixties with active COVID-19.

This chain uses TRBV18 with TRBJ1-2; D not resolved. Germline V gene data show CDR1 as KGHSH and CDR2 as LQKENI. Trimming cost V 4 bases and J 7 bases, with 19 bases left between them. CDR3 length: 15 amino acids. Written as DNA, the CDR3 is TGTGCCAGCTCACACGTGGAGGGCGAGGTTACTGGCTACACCTTC. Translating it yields CASSHVEGEVTGYTF.

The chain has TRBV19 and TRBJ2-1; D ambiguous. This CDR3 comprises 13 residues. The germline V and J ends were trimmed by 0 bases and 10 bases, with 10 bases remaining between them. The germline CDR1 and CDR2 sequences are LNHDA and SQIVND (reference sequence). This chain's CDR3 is CASSIDRSVEQFF. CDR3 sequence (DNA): TGTGCCAGTAGTATAGATCGGTCGGTGGAGCAGTTCTTC.

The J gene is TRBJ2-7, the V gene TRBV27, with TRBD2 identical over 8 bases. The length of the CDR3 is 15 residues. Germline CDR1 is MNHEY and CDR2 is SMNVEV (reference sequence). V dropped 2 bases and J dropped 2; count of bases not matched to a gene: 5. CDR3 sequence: CASSLRLAPTYEQYF. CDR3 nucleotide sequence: TGTGCCAGCAGTTTAAGACTAGCGCCAACCTACGAGCAGTACTTC.

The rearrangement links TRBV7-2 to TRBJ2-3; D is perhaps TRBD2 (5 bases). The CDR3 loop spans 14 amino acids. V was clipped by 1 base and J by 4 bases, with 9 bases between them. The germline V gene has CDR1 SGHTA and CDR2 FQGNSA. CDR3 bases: TGTGCCAGCAGCTTAGAATTTAGCGCAGATACGCAGTATTTT. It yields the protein CASSLEFSADTQYF. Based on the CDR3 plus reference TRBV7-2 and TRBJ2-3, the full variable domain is GAGVSQSPSNKVTEKGKDVELRCDPISGHTALYWYRQSLGQGLEFLIYFQGNSAPDKSGLPSDRFSAERTGGSVSTLTIQRTQQEDSAVYLCASSLEFSADTQYFGPGTRLTVL.

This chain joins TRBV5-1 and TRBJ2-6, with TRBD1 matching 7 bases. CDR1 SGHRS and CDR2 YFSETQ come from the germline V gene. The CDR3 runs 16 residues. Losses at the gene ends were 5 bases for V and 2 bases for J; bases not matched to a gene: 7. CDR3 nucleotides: TGCGCCAGCAGACCTCCTGGGACAGCTGGGGCCAACGTCCTGACTTTC. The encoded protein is CASRPPGTAGANVLTF.

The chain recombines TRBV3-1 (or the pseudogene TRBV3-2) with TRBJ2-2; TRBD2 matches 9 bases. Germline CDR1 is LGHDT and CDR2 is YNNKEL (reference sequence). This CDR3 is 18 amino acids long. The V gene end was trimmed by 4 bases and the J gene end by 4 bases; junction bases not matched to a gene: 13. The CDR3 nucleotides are TGTGCCAGCAGCCCCTCCTCTTTAGCGGGAGTTGGCACCGGGGAGCTGTTTTTT. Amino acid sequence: CASSPSSLAGVGTGELFF.

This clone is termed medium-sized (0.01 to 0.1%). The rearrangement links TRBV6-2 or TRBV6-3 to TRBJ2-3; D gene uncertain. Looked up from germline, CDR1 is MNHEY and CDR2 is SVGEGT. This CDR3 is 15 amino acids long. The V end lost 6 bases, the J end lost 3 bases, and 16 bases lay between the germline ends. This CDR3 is CASSLHSRLTDTQYF. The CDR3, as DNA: TGTGCCAGCAGCCTTCATAGCAGATTAACAGATACGCAGTATTTT.

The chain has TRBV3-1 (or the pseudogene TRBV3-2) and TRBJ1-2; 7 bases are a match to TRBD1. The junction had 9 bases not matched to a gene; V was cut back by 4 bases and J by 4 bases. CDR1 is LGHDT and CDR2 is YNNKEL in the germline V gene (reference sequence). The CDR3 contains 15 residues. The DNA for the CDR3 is TGTGCCAGCAGCCCGGGACAGAAATCGGGCTATGGCTACACCTTC. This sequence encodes CASSPGQKSGYGYTF.

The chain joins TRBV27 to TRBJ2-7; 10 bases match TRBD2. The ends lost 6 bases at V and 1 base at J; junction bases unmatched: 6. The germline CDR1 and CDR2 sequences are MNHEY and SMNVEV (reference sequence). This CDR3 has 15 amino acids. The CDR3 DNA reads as TGTGCCAGCAGCGATCTAGCGGGAGATTCCTACGAGCAGTACTTC. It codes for CASSDLAGDSYEQYF.